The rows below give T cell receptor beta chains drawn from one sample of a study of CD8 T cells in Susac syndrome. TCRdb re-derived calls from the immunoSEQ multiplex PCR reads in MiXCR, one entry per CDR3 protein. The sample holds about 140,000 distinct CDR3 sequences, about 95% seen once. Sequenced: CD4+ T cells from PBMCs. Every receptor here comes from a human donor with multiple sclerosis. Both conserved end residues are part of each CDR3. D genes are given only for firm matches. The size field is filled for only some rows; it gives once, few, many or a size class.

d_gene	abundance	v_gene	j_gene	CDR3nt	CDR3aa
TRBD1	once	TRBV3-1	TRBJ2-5	TGTGCCAGCAGCCATGTAGGACAGGTGCACCAAGAGACCCAGTACTTC	CASSHVGQVHQETQYF
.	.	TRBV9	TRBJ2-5	TGTGCCAGCAGCGATGGGTGGGTTGAGGAGACCCAGTACTTC	CASSDGWVEETQYF
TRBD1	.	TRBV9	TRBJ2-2	TGTGCCAGCAGCCTACTACAGGGGGCGAACACCGGGGAGCTGTTTTTT	CASSLLQGANTGELFF
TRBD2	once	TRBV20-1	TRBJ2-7	TGCAGTGCTAGAAGCGGGGATTCTATTCTCCACGAGCAGTACTTC	CSARSGDSILHEQYF
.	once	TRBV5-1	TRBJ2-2	TGCGCCAGCAGCCGGGACGGAATGGGGAACACCGGGGAGCTGTTTTTT	CASSRDGMGNTGELFF
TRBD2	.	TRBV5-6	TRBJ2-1	TGTGCCAGCAGCCTGAGGACTAGCTGGAGCTCCTACAATGAGCAGTTCTTC	CASSLRTSWSSYNEQFF
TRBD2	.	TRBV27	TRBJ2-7	TGTGCCAGCAGTTCACCCCCCGCGCGGACTAGCGGGAGGAACGAGCAGTACTTC	CASSSPPARTSGRNEQYF
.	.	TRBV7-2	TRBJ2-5	TGTGCCAGCAGCGTAGATAGAGAAGAGACCCAGTACTTC	CASSVDREETQYF
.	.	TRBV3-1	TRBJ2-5	TGTGCCAGCAGCCAAGTTTCGCGGGGGCCAATACAAGAGACCCAGTACTTC	CASSQVSRGPIQETQYF
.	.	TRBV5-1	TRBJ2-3	TGCGCCAGCAGCTTTCGTCTCACTAGCACAGATACGCAGTATTTT	CASSFRLTSTDTQYF
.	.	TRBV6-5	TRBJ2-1	TGTGCCAGCAAAGTCCGGAATGAGCAGTTCTTC	CASKVRNEQFF
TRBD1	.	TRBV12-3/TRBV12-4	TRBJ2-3	TGTGCCAGCAGTTTACGGGGACAGATCACAGATACGCAGTATTTT	CASSLRGQITDTQYF
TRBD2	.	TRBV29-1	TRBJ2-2	TGCAGCGTTGAAAGTCTAGCGGGAGCCGGGGAGCTGTTTTTT	CSVESLAGAGELFF
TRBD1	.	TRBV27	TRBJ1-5	TGTGCCAGCAGACGAACCCAGACAGGGCAACAGCCCCAGCATTTT	CASRRTQTGQQPQHF
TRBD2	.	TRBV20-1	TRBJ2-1	TGCAGTGCTAGCCCCCAGCGAGCGGGAGGTTCGAATGAGCAGTTCTTC	CSASPQRAGGSNEQFF
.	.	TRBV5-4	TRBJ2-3	TGTGCCAGCAGCTTCCCGGGGACCAACACAGATACGCAGTATTTT	CASSFPGTNTDTQYF
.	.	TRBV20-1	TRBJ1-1	TGCAGTGCTAGCACAGGGTTGAACACTGAAGCTTTCTTT	CSASTGLNTEAFF
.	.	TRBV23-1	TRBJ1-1	TGCGCCAGCAGTCAATCGGAACAGTTTAACACTGAAGCTTTCTTT	CASSQSEQFNTEAFF
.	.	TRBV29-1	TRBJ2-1	TGCAGCGTCCGACCCCTTGACAACCCATACAATGAGCAGTTCTTC	CSVRPLDNPYNEQFF
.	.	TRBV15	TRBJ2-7	TGTGCCACCAGCAGAGGGGCTAGCGACTCCTACGAGCAGTACTTC	CATSRGASDSYEQYF
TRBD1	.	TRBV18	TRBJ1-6	TGTGCCAGCTCACCCGGGACAGCAAATTCACCCCTCCACTTT	CASSPGTANSPLHF
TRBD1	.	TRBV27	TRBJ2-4	TGTGCCAGCGCCTCACTGGGACAGGGATTTTCGGACGTCGGCAAAAACATTCAGTACTTC	CASASLGQGFSDVGKNIQYF
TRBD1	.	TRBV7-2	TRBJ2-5	TGTGCCAGCAGCAAAGACAGGGGTGGGGAGACCCAGTACTTC	CASSKDRGGETQYF
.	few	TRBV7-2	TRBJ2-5	TGTGCCAGCAGCTTAGAGATCGGAGCGGAGACCCAGTACTTC	CASSLEIGAETQYF
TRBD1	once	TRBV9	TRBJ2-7	TGTGCCAGCAGCGTAGAGGGGACAGTTACCTACGAGCAGTACTTC	CASSVEGTVTYEQYF
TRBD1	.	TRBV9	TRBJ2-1	TGTGCCAGCAGCCTCATCCGACAGGGGAATGAGCAGTTCTTC	CASSLIRQGNEQFF
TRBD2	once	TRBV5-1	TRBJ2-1	TGCGCCAGCAGCTTGACCCTAGCGGGGACTAATGAGCAGTTCTTC	CASSLTLAGTNEQFF
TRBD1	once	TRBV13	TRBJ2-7	TGTGCCAGCAGCTCCCGGACAGGGGGCATAATCAGCTCCTACGAGCAGTACTTC	CASSSRTGGIISSYEQYF
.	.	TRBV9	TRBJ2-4	TGTGCCAGCAGCGCAGCCGGGGAACCCAAAAACATTCAGTACTTC	CASSAAGEPKNIQYF